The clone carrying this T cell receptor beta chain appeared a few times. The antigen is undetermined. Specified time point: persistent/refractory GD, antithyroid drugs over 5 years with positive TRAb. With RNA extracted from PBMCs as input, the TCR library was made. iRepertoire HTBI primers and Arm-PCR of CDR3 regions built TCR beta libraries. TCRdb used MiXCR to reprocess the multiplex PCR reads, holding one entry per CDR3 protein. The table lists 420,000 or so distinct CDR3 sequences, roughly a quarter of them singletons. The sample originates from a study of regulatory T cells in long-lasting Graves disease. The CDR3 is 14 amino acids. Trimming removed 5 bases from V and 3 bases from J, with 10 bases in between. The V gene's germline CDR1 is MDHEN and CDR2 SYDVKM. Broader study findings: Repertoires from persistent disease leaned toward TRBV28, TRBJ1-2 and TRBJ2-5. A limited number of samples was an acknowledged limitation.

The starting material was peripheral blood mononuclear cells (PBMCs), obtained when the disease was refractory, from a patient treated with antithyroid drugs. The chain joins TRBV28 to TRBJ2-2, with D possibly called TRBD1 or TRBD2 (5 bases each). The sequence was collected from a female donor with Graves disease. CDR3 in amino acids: CASSLRGDTGELFF. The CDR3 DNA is TGTGCCAGCAGTCTGAGGGGCGACACCGGGGAGCTGTTTTTT.